This TCR beta chain came from a study of monozygotic twins with inflammatory bowel disease. A word on this clonotype: Its antigen remains unknown.

Study-level results: The results supported no single strong signal or clonotype associated with IBD.

Each UMI, carrying a 6-nucleotide sample barcode, came from template switching. TCRdb reworked the 5' RACE reads into one entry per CDR3 protein, no DNA. The sample table includes around 380,000 distinct CDR3 sequences. The length of the CDR3 is 14 residues. Per the germline V gene, CDR1 is GTSNPN and CDR2 is SVGIG (reference sequence). The material sequenced was blood. The receptor was isolated from a human donor with ulcerative colitis or Crohn's disease, or a healthy co-twin of an affected twin (not recorded which). This sequence joins TRBV30 and TRBJ1-6; there is no DNA to check the TCRdb D call of TRBD1. The CDR3 loop is CAWSGQGAYSPLHF. The variable domain in full, completed from reference TRBV30 and TRBJ1-6, reads SQTIHQWPATLVQPVGSPLSLECTVEGTSNPNLYWYRQAAGRGLQLLFYSVGIGQISSEVPQNLSASRPQDRQFILSSKKLLLSDSGFYLCAWSGQGAYSPLHFGNGTRLTVT.